This TCR beta chain was obtained from a study of prognosis after radiotherapy for stage I lung cancer. CDR3 of TCR beta was amplified from genomic DNA via a two-round multiplex PCR. Used in first-round PCR were primers specific to each TRBV and TRBJ gene. TCRdb fed the multiplex PCR reads into MiXCR, producing one record per CDR3 protein. The sample records more than 30,000 distinct CDR3 sequences, about 32% being singletons. The CDR3 is 15 residues long. Germline values: CDR1 MGHRA, CDR2 YSYEKL. With V trimmed by 5 bases and J by 6 bases, 9 bases remained unmatched. Here the sequenced sample was PBMCs, taken before or after stereotactic body radiation therapy (not recorded which). The rearrangement uses TRBV4-1 and TRBJ1-1; 10 bases line up with TRBD1. The sequence was collected from a donor aged 50 or older with non-small cell lung cancer. As DNA, the CDR3 is TGCGCCAGCAGCTACCGACAGGGGGCTATCGCTGAAGCTTTCTTT. Its translation: CASSYRQGAIAEAFF.